Shown below are 27 T cell receptor beta chains from a single sample sequenced in a study of T cell repertoires in cytomegalovirus infection (dated by TCRdb to the late 2010s). The instrument was an Illumina HiSeq 1500. Through fastp at Q25 and MiXCR, TCRdb rebuilt clones from the public reads, retaining in-frame beta chains. Every CDR3 protein is listed once, alongside the most common genes and DNA of its rows. For this sample the table gives over 150,000 distinct CDR3 sequences, of which around 20% were detected only once. The ten largest clones add up to around 3.1% of the sample. The material sequenced was PBMCs. Every receptor here comes from a human donor in good health (CMV status not recorded). Some clones in this sample may be carry-over from other donors' samples.

This clonotype showed up just a few times. This rearrangement joins TRBV12-3 or TRBV12-4 to TRBJ2-3; 8 bases agree with TRBD2. V trimming: 6 bases; J trimming: 0 bases; junction bases outside the gene matches: 5. The CDR3 runs to 15 residues. The DNA for the CDR3 is TGTGCCAGCAGACGGACTAGCAAGAGCACAGATACGCAGTATTTT. This sequence encodes CASRRTSKSTDTQYF.

V is TRBV25-1 and J is TRBJ1-6; 7 nucleotides line up with TRBD1. This CDR3 is 17 amino acids long. V dropped 0 bases and J dropped 10; count of bases not matched to a gene: 12. Germline assignment: CDR1 MGHDK and CDR2 SYGVNS. The CDR3 sequence is CASSEYSGGAFGSPLHF. CDR3 sequence (DNA): TGTGCCAGCAGTGAATACTCAGGGGGGGCCTTTGGATCACCCCTCCACTTT.

This sequence joins TRBV7-3 and TRBJ2-1; D is perhaps TRBD1 (6 bases). Per germline, CDR1 SGHTA and CDR2 FQGTGA. Trimming removed 0 bases from V and 12 bases from J, with 12 bases in between. The CDR3 has 13 residues. The CDR3 DNA reads as TGTGCCAGCAGCTTAACGGTCCAACAGGGGCAGTTCTTC. Translated: CASSLTVQQGQFF.

J is TRBJ2-5 and V is TRBV7-3; D remains ambiguous. Per germline, CDR1 SGHTA and CDR2 FQGTGA. CDR3 length equals 13 residues. Trimming removed 5 bases at V and 5 bases at J, with 12 bases between. The CDR3 DNA reads as TGTGCCAGCAGCGCTACGGGTGCGGAGACCCAGTACTTC. It specifies CASSATGAETQYF.

This clonotype came up many times. CDR3 region: CASSLGMMRGTEAFF. The CDR3 nucleotides read TGTGCCAGCAGCTTAGGGATGATGAGGGGCACTGAAGCTTTCTTT. The chain joins TRBV7-2 to TRBJ1-1; D perhaps matches TRBD1 (5 bases). CDR3 length: 15 amino acids. V was shortened by 1 base and J by 4 bases, with 13 bases between the two germline ends. Germline CDR1 reads SGHTA; CDR2 reads FQGNSA.

This clonotype came up once. The junction differs from germline at one of its ends, possibly a read error. The chain couples TRBV27 to TRBJ2-1, with a weak D call TRBD1 (6 bases). Germline-derived CDR1 and CDR2 are MNHEY and SMNVEV (reference sequence). The CDR3 is made up of 14 amino acids. The CDR3 region is CASSLVGTYNAQFF. The DNA of the CDR3 is TGTGCCAGCAGTTTAGTCGGGACATACAATGCGCAGTTCTTC.

This clonotype was recorded at least ten times. J is TRBJ2-7 and V is TRBV10-3; D may be TRBD2 (6 bases). There are 14 residues in the CDR3. The germline gives CDR1 ENHRY, CDR2 SYGVKD. The V gene lost 8 bases and the J gene lost 0 bases, with 14 bases spanning the gap. The CDR3 protein is CAIRGTLSSYEQYF. The CDR3 region has the DNA TGTGCCATCCGGGGGACCCTAAGCTCCTACGAGCAGTACTTC.

The table lists this clonotype with many counts. This chain joins TRBV7-3 and TRBJ2-2; 10 positions agree with TRBD1. The germline V gene has CDR1 SGHTA and CDR2 FQGTGA. CDR3 length equals 17 residues. Trimming removed 1 base from V and 1 base from J; junction bases left unmatched: 3. The CDR3 DNA reads as TGTGCCAGCAGCTTAAGGGACAGGGGAGGGAACACCGGGGAGCTGTTTTTT. Protein: CASSLRDRGGNTGELFF. Together with reference TRBV7-3 and TRBJ2-2, the CDR3 gives the full variable domain: GAGVSQTPSNKVTEKGKYVELRCDPISGHTALYWYRQSLGQGPEFLIYFQGTGAADDSGLPNDRFFAVRPEGSVSTLKIQRTERGDSAVYLCASSLRDRGGNTGELFFGEGSRLTVL.

This clonotype was seen a few times. The chain has TRBV10-3 and TRBJ1-1; TRBD1 aligns across 7 bases. Germline trimming cut 0 bases from V and 6 bases from J; bases unmatched to any gene: 4. The CDR3 runs to 14 residues. The V gene's germline CDR1 is ENHRY and CDR2 SYGVKD. Here the CDR3 DNA reads TGTGCCATCAGTGAGTCGATGACAGGGCCTGAAGCTTTCTTT. Encoded protein: CAISESMTGPEAFF.

This clonotype was observed many times. The V and J genes are TRBV28 and TRBJ2-3, with D perhaps matching TRBD2 (5 bases). The CDR3 runs to 13 residues. The ends were cut back, 6 bases at V and 0 bases at J, with 7 bases in the middle. CDR1 is MDHEN and CDR2 is SYDVKM in the germline V gene. CDR3 in amino acids: CASRDSSTDTQYF. In DNA, the CDR3 is TGTGCCAGCAGGGACTCCAGCACAGATACGCAGTATTTT.

This clonotype has just a few counts. The chain carries TRBV19 and TRBJ1-2, with D unclear. The CDR3 has 13 amino acids. Trimming removed 6 bases at V and 6 bases at J, with 14 bases between. CDR1 is LNHDA and CDR2 is SQIVND in the germline V gene (reference sequence). This CDR3 is CASSPGEKHGYTF. The DNA of the CDR3 is TGTGCCAGTAGCCCGGGAGAGAAACATGGCTACACCTTC.

This clonotype was seen at least ten times. This sequence joins TRBV7-8 and TRBJ1-1; D not resolved. There are 12 residues in the CDR3. V gave up 1 base and J gave up 10 bases, with 10 bases separating them. Germline assignment: CDR1 SGHVS and CDR2 FQNEAQ. Here the CDR3 DNA reads TGTGCCAGCAGCTTAGGGCGGGAAAGAGCTTTCTTT. Its translation is CASSLGRERAFF. The full variable domain, rest sourced from reference TRBV7-8 and TRBJ1-1, is GAGVSQSPRYKVAKRGQDVALRCDPISGHVSLFWYQQALGQGPEFLTYFQNEAQLDKSGLPSDRFFAERPEGSVSTLKIQRTQQEDSAVYLCASSLGRERAFFGQGTRLTVV.

CDR3 nucleotide sequence: TGTGCCAGCAGTTTACAAGGACGCCGCACAGATACGCAGTATTTT. Protein sequence: CASSLQGRRTDTQYF. This sequence joins TRBV7-3 and TRBJ2-3; D uncertain. The CDR3 extends over 15 amino acids. With 6 bases removed from V and 1 base from J, the gap between germline ends came to 14 bases. Germline assignment: CDR1 SGHTA and CDR2 FQGTGA.

This clonotype turned up a few times. CDR3 protein: CASSPSGTGYRNEQFF. CDR3 sequence (DNA): TGTGCCAGCAGCCCAAGCGGGACAGGTTACCGCAATGAGCAGTTCTTC. The chain links TRBV14 to TRBJ2-1; a possible D gene is TRBD1 (8 bases). The CDR3 runs 16 residues. Germline V gene lookup returns CDR1 SGHDN and CDR2 FVKESK. V lost 4 bases and J lost 6, with 19 bases in between.

The V call is TRBV12-3 or TRBV12-4, the J call TRBJ1-1; no clear D. The CDR3 totals 14 residues. V lost 7 bases and J 1 base, leaving 13 bases between the germline ends. CDR3 sequence (DNA): TGTGCCAGCACCTCCCCCCCAGCGAACACTGAAGCTTTCTTT. This translates into CASTSPPANTEAFF.

This clonotype showed up many times. The rearrangement joins TRBV10-3 to TRBJ2-1; 11 nucleotides match TRBD1. Germline CDR1 reads ENHRY; CDR2 reads SYGVKD. The CDR3 is made up of 17 amino acids. With 3 bases clipped from V and 5 bases from J, the junction kept 9 bases outside the gene matches. The CDR3 DNA reads TGTGCCATCAGTGACCCCCTGGGGACAGGGGGAAACAATGAGCAGTTCTTC. It is translated as CAISDPLGTGGNNEQFF.

The table lists this clonotype with a few counts. The chain is built from TRBV11-3 and TRBJ2-5; TRBD2 matches at 7 bases. Germline V CDR1 and CDR2: SGHNT, YENEEA. Trimming took 1 base from V and 5 from J; bases not matched to a gene: 13. The CDR3 loop spans 17 amino acids. Written as DNA, the CDR3 is TGTGCCAGCAGCTTAGGCCAGACTAGCACCAATCGGGAGACCCAGTACTTC. This sequence encodes CASSLGQTSTNRETQYF.

This clonotype was observed a handful of times. The chain uses TRBV28 and TRBJ2-1; no clear D gene. The CDR3 contains 14 residues. V was clipped by 2 bases and J by 0 bases, with 5 bases between them. Germline values: CDR1 MDHEN, CDR2 SYDVKM. CDR3: CASSLMGSYNEQFF. CDR3 bases: TGTGCCAGCAGTTTAATGGGCTCCTACAATGAGCAGTTCTTC.

The chain has TRBV29-1 and TRBJ2-5, with TRBD1 as a possible D gene (6 bases). Trimming removed 6 bases at V and 4 bases at J, with 15 bases between. Looked up from germline, CDR1 is SQVTM and CDR2 is ANQGSEA. The CDR3 is 13 residues long. The DNA of the CDR3 is TGCAGCGTGGTGGAGGACAGCGCAGAGACCCAGTACTTC. It encodes CSVVEDSAETQYF.

This clonotype was detected many times. The J gene is TRBJ2-1, the V gene TRBV7-2; 14 nucleotides match TRBD2. Trimming cost V 1 base and J 0 bases; bases outside gene matches: 2. In germline, CDR1 is SGHTA, CDR2 FQGNSA. This CDR3 contains 18 residues. CDR3: CASSLGLAGGLSYNEQFF. The CDR3 nucleotides are TGTGCCAGCAGCTTAGGACTAGCGGGGGGGCTCTCCTACAATGAGCAGTTCTTC. The complete variable domain, with remaining parts taken from reference TRBV7-2 and TRBJ2-1, reads GAGVSQSPSNKVTEKGKDVELRCDPISGHTALYWYRQSLGQGLEFLIYFQGNSAPDKSGLPSDRFSAERTGGSVSTLTIQRTQQEDSAVYLCASSLGLAGGLSYNEQFFGPGTRLTVL.

This clonotype was recorded only once. The chain combines TRBV7-3 with TRBJ2-5; D may match TRBD1 or TRBD2 (6 bases each). This CDR3 has 15 amino acids. CDR1 and CDR2 (germline): SGHTA, FQGTGA. V was trimmed by 8 bases and J by 5 bases, leaving 21 bases between them. For the CDR3, the DNA is TGTGCCAGCCTCTCGGGGGCTCAGGTTCGGGAGACCCAGTACTTC. Its protein is CASLSGAQVRETQYF.

The chain joins TRBV9 to TRBJ2-5; no firm D call. Germline V gene lookup returns CDR1 SGDLS and CDR2 YYNGEE. CDR3 size: 15 residues. Trimming removed 4 bases from V and 0 bases from J, with 13 bases in between. CDR3 residues: CASSRDGFYQETQYF. Written as DNA, the CDR3 is TGTGCCAGCAGCCGAGACGGATTTTACCAAGAGACCCAGTACTTC. The full variable domain, with the rest looked up from reference TRBV9 and TRBJ2-5, is DSGVTQTPKHLITATGQRVTLRCSPRSGDLSVYWYQQSLDQGLQFLIQYYNGEERAKGNILERFSAQQFPDLHSELNLSSLELGDSALYFCASSRDGFYQETQYFGPGTRLLVL.

Many counts were recorded for this clonotype. V and J are TRBV12-3 or TRBV12-4 and TRBJ2-6; 8 nucleotides agree with TRBD1. The V segment lost 3 bases and the J segment 4 bases; nucleotides outside the gene matches: 17. This CDR3 contains 20 residues. The CDR3 sequence: CASSFLSEDRAKRGANVLTF. CDR3 bases: TGTGCCAGCAGTTTCCTCTCCGAGGACAGGGCTAAACGAGGGGCCAACGTCCTGACTTTC.

This chain connects TRBV2 to TRBJ1-2; D gene uncertain. The V gene's germline CDR1 is SNHLY and CDR2 FYNNEI. Trimming removed 8 bases from V and 8 bases from J, with 9 bases in between. This CDR3 spans 10 amino acids. The CDR3: CASGGQGYTF. In nucleotides, the CDR3 is TGTGCCAGCGGTGGTCAAGGCTACACCTTC.

In its sample, this clonotype was seen many times. V and J are TRBV7-3 and TRBJ1-2, with unresolved D. V dropped 5 bases and J dropped 8 bases, with 21 bases sitting between them. The CDR3 is made up of 15 amino acids. The germline CDR1 and CDR2 sequences are SGHTA and FQGTGA. The DNA for the CDR3 is TGTGCCAGCAGCCTCGACGGGCGTGGACGAGGAGGCTACACCTTC. Residues: CASSLDGRGRGGYTF.

The gene calls are TRBV3-1 and TRBJ2-1, with D possibly being TRBD2 (6 bases). From germline, CDR1 is LGHDT and CDR2 YNNKEL (reference sequence). Trimming took off 3 bases at V and 6 bases at J, with 12 bases between the two ends. The CDR3 length is 14 residues. CDR3 nucleotides: TGTGCCAGCAGCCACCCCCGGAGGGGCAATGAGCAGTTCTTC. Translation: CASSHPRRGNEQFF.

The table lists this clonotype with many counts. The chain has TRBV7-2 and TRBJ2-7; D not resolved. The CDR3 spans 14 residues. Per germline, CDR1 SGHTA and CDR2 FQGNSA. The V gene lost 1 base and the J gene lost 2 bases, with 9 bases spanning the gap. CDR3 protein: CASSLVGSAYEQYF. The CDR3, as DNA: TGTGCCAGCAGCTTAGTGGGCAGTGCCTACGAGCAGTACTTC.